This is a list of T cell receptor beta chains from one sample in a study of cytotoxic CD8 clonotypes in ibrutinib-treated CLL. TCRdb keeps only in-frame clones here, not all; method: immunoSEQ multiplex PCR. The sample contains roughly 150,000 clones, roughly four fifths of which appear only once. The sample here was PBMCs, taken after 24 months of ibrutinib treatment. Receptor source: a human donor with chronic lymphocytic leukemia. The CDR3 runs from the conserved cysteine through the conserved F or W. The order of the fields is J gene, V gene, D gene, clone size, CDR3 protein, CDR3 DNA. D genes are given only for firm matches. Size is omitted from some rows. Given values are once, few, many or a class for expanded clones.

TRBJ1-5 TRBV9 TRBD1 - CASSVGTGYQPQHF TGTGCCAGCAGCGTAGGGACAGGCTATCAGCCCCAGCATTTT
TRBJ1-1 TRBV7-2 - - CASTTGYMNTEAFF TGTGCCAGCACCACGGGGTATATGAACACTGAAGCTTTCTTT
TRBJ1-3 TRBV6-5 - - CASSYSWVRGNTIYF TGTGCCAGCAGTTACTCGTGGGTGCGTGGAAACACCATATATTTT
TRBJ1-1 TRBV11-3 - - CASSTGGMNTEAFF TGTGCCAGCAGCACCGGAGGGATGAACACTGAAGCTTTCTTT
TRBJ2-3 TRBV5-1 TRBD1 - CASSKGQGRADTQYF TGCGCCAGCAGCAAAGGACAGGGGCGAGCAGATACGCAGTATTTT
TRBJ1-5 TRBV7-2 TRBD1 - CASTVTGGGNQPQHF TGTGCCAGCACCGTGACAGGGGGCGGAAATCAGCCCCAGCATTTT
TRBJ1-1 TRBV11-2 - - CASSPRPVGTEAFF TGTGCCAGCAGCCCTCGGCCGGTTGGGACTGAAGCTTTCTTT
TRBJ2-7 TRBV12-5 - - CASAASAGTYEQYF TGTGCTAGTGCCGCATCCGCAGGTACCTACGAGCAGTACTTC
TRBJ2-3 TRBV5-1 - - CASSLQGTDTQYF TGCGCCAGCAGCTTGCAGGGCACAGATACGCAGTATTTT
TRBJ2-3 TRBV7-6 - - CASSLSGLADTQYF TGTGCCAGCAGCTTATCAGGGCTCGCAGATACGCAGTATTTT
TRBJ2-6 TRBV6-5 - - CATLDWTGANVLTF TGTGCCACCCTCGACTGGACTGGGGCCAACGTCCTGACTTTC
TRBJ1-3 TRBV25-1 - - CASPNTIYF TGTGCCAGCCCGAACACCATATATTTT
TRBJ2-7 TRBV2 - - CASSSDRPAYEQYF TGTGCCAGCAGTTCCGACAGGCCAGCCTACGAGCAGTACTTC
TRBJ2-7 TRBV4-2 TRBD2 - CASSQVSASGRGSYEQYF TGTGCCAGCAGCCAAGTTTCGGCTAGCGGGCGGGGCTCCTACGAGCAGTACTTC
TRBJ2-7 TRBV5-1 - once CASSLGAGTSEQYF TGCGCCAGCAGCTTGGGGGCCGGGACGAGCGAGCAGTACTTC
TRBJ2-3 TRBV7-2 TRBD2 - CASRDPTSGSTDTQYF TGTGCCAGCAGGGACCCAACTAGCGGAAGCACAGATACGCAGTATTTT
TRBJ2-7 TRBV7-8 TRBD2 - CASSSPGLAGSYEQYF TGTGCCAGCAGCTCTCCGGGACTAGCGGGATCCTACGAGCAGTACTTC
TRBJ2-3 TRBV18 TRBD1 - CASSPPGRGSSTDTQYF TGTGCCAGCTCACCACCGGGCAGGGGGAGTAGCACAGATACGCAGTATTTT
TRBJ2-1 TRBV11-2 TRBD2 - CASSSLAGGPGGQFF TGTGCCAGCAGCTCATTAGCGGGAGGGCCAGGGGGGCAGTTCTTC
TRBJ1-2 TRBV27 TRBD1 - CASSLNRGPRGYTF TGTGCCAGCAGTTTAAACAGGGGGCCACGGGGCTACACCTTC
TRBJ1-2 TRBV5-1 TRBD1 - CASHRTGVNGYTF TGCGCCAGCCACCGAACAGGGGTCAATGGCTACACCTTC
TRBJ2-5 TRBV5-6 TRBD1 - CASSFLGVVQGAGETQYF TGTGCCAGCAGCTTTCTAGGTGTTGTACAGGGGGCGGGTGAGACCCAGTACTTC
TRBJ2-7 TRBV4-3 TRBD2 once CASSQTGLAAYEQYF TGCGCCAGCAGCCAAACGGGACTAGCGGCCTACGAGCAGTACTTC
TRBJ2-3 TRBV21-1 - - CASSKVEKTLTDTQYF TGTGCCAGCAGCAAAGTAGAAAAGACCCTCACAGATACGCAGTATTTT
TRBJ1-1 TRBV18 - - CASSLGSGQNTEAFF TGTGCCAGCTCACTGGGGTCCGGGCAGAACACTGAAGCTTTCTTT
TRBJ2-5 TRBV11-2 TRBD1 - CASSRDRGEAQYF TGTGCCAGCAGCCGGGACAGGGGGGAGGCCCAGTACTTC
TRBJ2-7 TRBV4-2 - - CASSQDVQRSYEQYF TGTGCCAGCAGCCAAGACGTCCAGCGGTCCTACGAGCAGTACTTC
TRBJ2-2 TRBV19 TRBD1 - CASNPGTGTGELFF TGTGCCAGTAACCCCGGGACAGGGACCGGGGAGCTGTTTTTT
TRBJ2-1 TRBV5-1 - - CASSLEAGSYNEQFF TGCGCCAGCAGCTTGGAAGCGGGCTCCTACAATGAGCAGTTCTTC
TRBJ1-2 TRBV12-5 - many CASGLSGGYGYTF TGTGCTAGTGGTTTGTCCGGGGGTTATGGCTACACCTTC
TRBJ1-1 TRBV25-1 - - CASSEVELAGAFF TGTGCCAGCAGTGAAGTGGAATTGGCGGGAGCTTTCTTT
TRBJ2-5 TRBV7-8 - - CASSGRLVGTQYF TGTGCCAGCAGCGGTCGACTAGTCGGGACCCAGTACTTC
TRBJ1-2 TRBV7-9 TRBD1 - CASSIAGWGQGIDGYTF TGTGCCAGCAGCATAGCCGGATGGGGACAGGGTATCGACGGCTACACCTTC
TRBJ2-7 TRBV4-3 - - CTSSQRASYEQYF TGCACCAGCAGCCAACGGGCAAGCTACGAGCAGTACTTC
TRBJ2-7 TRBV28 TRBD1 - CASSLTGADEQYF TGTGCCAGCAGCCTGACAGGGGCCGACGAGCAGTACTTC
TRBJ1-1 TRBV7-9 - many CASSSHPELNTEAFF TGTGCCAGCAGCTCGCACCCCGAGCTGAACACTGAAGCTTTCTTT
TRBJ1-4 TRBV11-3 TRBD1 - CASSHRGGEKLFF TGTGCCAGCAGCCACAGGGGAGGTGAAAAACTGTTTTTT
TRBJ2-5 TRBV4-3 - - CASSLSRDNKYQETQYF TGCGCCAGCAGCCTCAGCCGGGACAACAAGTACCAAGAGACCCAGTACTTC
TRBJ2-5 TRBV10-2 - - CASSDLARQETQYF TGCGCCAGCAGTGACCTAGCGAGGCAAGAGACCCAGTACTTC